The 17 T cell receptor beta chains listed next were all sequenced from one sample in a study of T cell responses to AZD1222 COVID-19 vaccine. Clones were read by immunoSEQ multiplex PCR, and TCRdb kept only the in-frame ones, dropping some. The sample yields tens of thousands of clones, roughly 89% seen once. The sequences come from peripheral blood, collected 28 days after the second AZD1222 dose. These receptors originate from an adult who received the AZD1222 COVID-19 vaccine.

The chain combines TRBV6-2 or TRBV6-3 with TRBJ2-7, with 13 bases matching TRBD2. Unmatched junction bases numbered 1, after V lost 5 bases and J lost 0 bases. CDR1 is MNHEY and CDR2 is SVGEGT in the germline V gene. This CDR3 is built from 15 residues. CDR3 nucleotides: TGTGCCAGCAGTAGGACTAGCGGGAGCTCCTACGAGCAGTACTTC. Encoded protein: CASSRTSGSSYEQYF.

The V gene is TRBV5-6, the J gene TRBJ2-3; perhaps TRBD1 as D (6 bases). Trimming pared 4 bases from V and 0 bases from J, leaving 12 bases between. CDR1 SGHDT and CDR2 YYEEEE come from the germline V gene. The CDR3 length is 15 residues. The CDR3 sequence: CASSPGRGSTDTQYF. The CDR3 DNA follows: TGTGCCAGCAGCCCCGGAAGGGGGAGCACAGATACGCAGTATTTT.

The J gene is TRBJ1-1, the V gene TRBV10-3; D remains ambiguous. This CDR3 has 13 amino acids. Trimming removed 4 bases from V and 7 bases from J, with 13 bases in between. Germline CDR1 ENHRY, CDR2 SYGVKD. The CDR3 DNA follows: TGTGCCATCAGTGTTGGGTTTAGTAATGAAGCTTTCTTT. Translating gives CAISVGFSNEAFF.

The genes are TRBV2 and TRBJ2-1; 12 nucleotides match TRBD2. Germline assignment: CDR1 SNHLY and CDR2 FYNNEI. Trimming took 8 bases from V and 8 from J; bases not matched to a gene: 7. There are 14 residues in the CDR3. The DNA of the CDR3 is TGTGCCAGCCTTGTAGGGACTAGCGGGTATGAGCAGTTCTTC. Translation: CASLVGTSGYEQFF.

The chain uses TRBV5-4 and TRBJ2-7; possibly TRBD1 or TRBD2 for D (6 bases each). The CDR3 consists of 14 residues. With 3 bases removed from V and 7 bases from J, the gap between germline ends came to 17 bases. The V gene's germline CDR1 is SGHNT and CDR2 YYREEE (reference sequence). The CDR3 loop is CASSSALGGREQYF. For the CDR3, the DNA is TGTGCCAGCAGCTCTGCCTTAGGGGGGCGAGAGCAGTACTTC.

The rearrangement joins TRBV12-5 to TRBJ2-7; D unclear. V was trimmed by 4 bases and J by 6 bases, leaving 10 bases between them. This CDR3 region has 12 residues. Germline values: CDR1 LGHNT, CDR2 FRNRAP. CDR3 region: CASGSSVVEQYF. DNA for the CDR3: TGTGCTAGTGGTTCCTCCGTGGTCGAGCAGTACTTC.

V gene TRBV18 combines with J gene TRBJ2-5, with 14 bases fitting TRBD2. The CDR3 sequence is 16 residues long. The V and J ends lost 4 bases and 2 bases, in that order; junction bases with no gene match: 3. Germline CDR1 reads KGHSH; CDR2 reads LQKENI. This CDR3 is CASSLRTSGGQETQYF. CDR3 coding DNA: TGTGCCAGCTCACTCCGGACTAGCGGGGGGCAAGAGACCCAGTACTTC.

The CDR3: CASSQEAGSGELFF. The CDR3 nucleotides read TGTGCCAGCAGCCAAGAAGCAGGGAGCGGGGAGCTGTTTTTT. The rearrangement links TRBV3-1 (or the pseudogene TRBV3-2) to TRBJ2-2, with D tentatively TRBD1 or TRBD2 (5 bases each). Between the trimmed V and J ends, which lost 0 bases and 7 bases, there was a span of 9 bases. The germline CDR1 and CDR2 sequences are LGHDT and YNNKEL (reference sequence). The CDR3 has 14 residues.

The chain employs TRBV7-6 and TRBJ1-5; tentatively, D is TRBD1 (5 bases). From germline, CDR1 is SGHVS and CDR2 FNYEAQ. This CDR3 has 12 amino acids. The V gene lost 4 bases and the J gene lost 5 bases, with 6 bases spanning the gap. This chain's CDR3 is CASSSRDQPQHF. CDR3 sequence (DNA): TGTGCCAGCAGCTCCAGGGATCAGCCCCAGCATTTT. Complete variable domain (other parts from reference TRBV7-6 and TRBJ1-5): GAGVSQSPRYKVTKRGQDVALRCDPISGHVSLYWYRQALGQGPEFLTYFNYEAQQDKSGLPNDRFSAERPEGSISTLTIQRTEQRDSAMYRCASSSRDQPQHFGDGTRLSIL.

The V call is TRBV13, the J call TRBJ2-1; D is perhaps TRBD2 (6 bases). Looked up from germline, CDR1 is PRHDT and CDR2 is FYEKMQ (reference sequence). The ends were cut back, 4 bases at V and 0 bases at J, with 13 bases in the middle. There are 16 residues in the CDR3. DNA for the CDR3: TGTGCCAGCAGCTCCCGAGCGGGCAACTCCTACAATGAGCAGTTCTTC. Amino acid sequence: CASSSRAGNSYNEQFF.

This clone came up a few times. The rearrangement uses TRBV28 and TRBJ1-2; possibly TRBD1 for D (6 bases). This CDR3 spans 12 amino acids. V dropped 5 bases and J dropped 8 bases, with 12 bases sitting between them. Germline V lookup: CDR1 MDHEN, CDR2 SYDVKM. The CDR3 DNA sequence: TGTGCCAGCAGTCCATACAGGGAAGGCTACACCTTC. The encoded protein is CASSPYREGYTF.

This chain's CDR3 is CASSLAGSPLHF. CDR3 DNA: TGTGCCAGCAGCTTAGCGGGGTCACCCCTCCACTTT. The rearrangement links TRBV7-9 to TRBJ1-6; no clear D. The CDR3 is made up of 12 amino acids. Deletions cut 0 bases from V and 10 bases from J, with 4 bases between. Per the germline V gene, CDR1 is SEHNR and CDR2 is FQNEAQ (reference sequence).

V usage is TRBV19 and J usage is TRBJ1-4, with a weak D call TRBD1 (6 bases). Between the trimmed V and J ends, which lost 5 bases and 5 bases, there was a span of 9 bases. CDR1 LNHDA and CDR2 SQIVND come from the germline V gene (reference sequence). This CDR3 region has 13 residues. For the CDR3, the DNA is TGTGCCAGTAGTGCTGGACAGAATGAAAAACTGTTTTTT. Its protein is CASSAGQNEKLFF.

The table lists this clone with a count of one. The CDR3 DNA sequence: TGTGCCACCAGTGATTACCCAGGCACAGATACGCAGTATTTT. It codes for CATSDYPGTDTQYF. The rearrangement links TRBV24-1 to TRBJ2-3; no firm D call. The germline V and J ends were trimmed by 2 bases and 1 base, with 6 bases remaining between them. This CDR3 is 14 amino acids long. Germline values: CDR1 KGHDR, CDR2 SFDVKD.

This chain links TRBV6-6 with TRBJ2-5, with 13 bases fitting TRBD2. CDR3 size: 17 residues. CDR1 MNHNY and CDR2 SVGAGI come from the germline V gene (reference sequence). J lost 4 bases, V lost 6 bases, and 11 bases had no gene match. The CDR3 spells CASSRALGLAGRETQYF. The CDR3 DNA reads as TGTGCCAGCAGCCGAGCCCTGGGACTAGCGGGGAGAGAGACCCAGTACTTC.

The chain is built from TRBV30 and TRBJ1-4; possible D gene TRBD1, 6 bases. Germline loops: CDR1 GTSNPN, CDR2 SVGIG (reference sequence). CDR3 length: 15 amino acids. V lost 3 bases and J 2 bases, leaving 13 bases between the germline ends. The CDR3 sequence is CAWSGKGVTNEKLFF. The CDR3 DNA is TGTGCCTGGAGCGGGAAGGGGGTGACTAATGAAAAACTGTTTTTT.

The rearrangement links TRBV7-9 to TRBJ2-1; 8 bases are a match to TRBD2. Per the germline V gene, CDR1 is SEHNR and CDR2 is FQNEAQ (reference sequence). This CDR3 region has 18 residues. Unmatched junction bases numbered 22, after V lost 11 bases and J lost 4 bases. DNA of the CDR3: TGTGCCTCTCCTGGAGGTAGCGGGGATCTCAATGCGTACAATGAGCAGTTCTTC. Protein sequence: CASPGGSGDLNAYNEQFF.